This entry lists 29 T cell receptor beta chains sequenced from one sample in a study of OX40 agonist ivuxolimab in advanced cancers. Measured with immunoSEQ multiplex PCR; TCRdb has only the in-frame clones, and not every one. The sample lists about 31,000 clones, approximately 91% occurring once. The sequenced sample was CD4+ or CD8+ T cells sorted from blood, obtained in a trial of the OX40 agonist ivuxolimab. These receptors came from an adult with an advanced solid tumor such as melanoma, head and neck, liver or kidney cancer.

The rearrangement uses TRBV9 and TRBJ2-1; D gene uncertain. The V and J ends lost 2 bases and 10 bases respectively, with 7 bases between them. The length of the CDR3 is 11 residues. Germline lookup yields CDR1 SGDLS and CDR2 YYNGEE. The CDR3 nucleotides are TGTGCCAGCAGCGTTGGGCGGGAGCAGTTCTTC. Its protein product is CASSVGREQFF. The entire variable domain, with the rest obtained from reference TRBV9 and TRBJ2-1, is as follows: DSGVTQTPKHLITATGQRVTLRCSPRSGDLSVYWYQQSLDQGLQFLIQYYNGEERAKGNILERFSAQQFPDLHSELNLSSLELGDSALYFCASSVGREQFFGPGTRLTVL.

J is TRBJ2-1 and V is TRBV11-1; maybe TRBD2 (5 bases). Germline V gene data show CDR1 as SGHAT and CDR2 as FQDESV (reference sequence). V was pared by 7 bases and J by 0 bases, with 13 bases between. This CDR3 contains 15 residues. In DNA, the CDR3 is TGTGCCAGCACCCTATCGGGGAGCTCCTACAATGAGCAGTTCTTC. Translated: CASTLSGSSYNEQFF.

This clone has just a few counts. The rearrangement links TRBV2 to TRBJ2-3; the match to TRBD1 covers 10 bases. CDR3 length: 15 residues. CDR1 is SNHLY and CDR2 is FYNNEI in the germline V gene. V shed 10 bases and J 1 base; nucleotides not matched to a gene: 8. CDR3 sequence reads: CATPGTGARTDTQYF. CDR3 coding DNA: TGTGCCACCCCAGGGACAGGGGCCCGCACAGATACGCAGTATTTT.

This clone appeared once. The chain is built from TRBV9 and TRBJ1-1; D is undetermined. Germline CDR1 SGDLS, CDR2 YYNGEE. CDR3 length equals 14 residues. V gave up 0 bases and J gave up 4 bases, with 10 bases separating them. The CDR3 sequence is CASSVGGPTTEAFF. The CDR3 DNA is TGTGCCAGCAGCGTAGGTGGGCCTACCACTGAAGCTTTCTTT.

The V gene is TRBV28, the J gene TRBJ2-2, with D uncertain. The V end lost 3 bases, the J end lost 7 bases, and 9 bases lay between the germline ends. Germline lookup yields CDR1 MDHEN and CDR2 SYDVKM. CDR3 size: 13 residues. The CDR3 nucleotides read TGTGCCAGCAGTTTGTCACTGGGCGGGGAGCTGTTTTTT. This encodes CASSLSLGGELFF.

V is TRBV7-2 and J is TRBJ1-1, with D possibly TRBD1 on 6 matching bases. Trimming removed 7 bases from V and 0 bases from J, with 12 bases in between. Germline CDR1 is SGHTA and CDR2 is FQGNSA. This CDR3 has 14 residues. The CDR3 here is CASTTGFMNTEAFF. The CDR3 nucleotides read TGTGCCAGCACAACAGGGTTCATGAACACTGAAGCTTTCTTT.

The chain is built from TRBV11-2 and TRBJ2-7; 7 nucleotides align to TRBD1. Per the germline V gene, CDR1 is SGHAT and CDR2 is FQNNGV. CDR3 length: 16 amino acids. After removal of 6 bases from V and 2 bases from J, the junction contained 13 bases not matched to a gene. The CDR3 nucleotides read TGTGCCAGCAGTTCTCCGACAGGGTATCAAACCTACGAGCAGTACTTC. Its protein product is CASSSPTGYQTYEQYF.

In this sample, this clone is medium-sized. The V gene is TRBV7-2, the J gene TRBJ2-4; D unresolved. Germline V gene lookup returns CDR1 SGHTA and CDR2 FQGNSA. V was shortened by 5 bases and J by 6 bases, with 5 bases between the two germline ends. CDR3 length: 11 amino acids. DNA for the CDR3: TGTGCCAGCAGCCTACTAAACATTCAGTACTTC. Amino acids: CASSLLNIQYF.

The V and J genes are TRBV6-1 and TRBJ1-2; TRBD1 might be the D (5 bases). The V and J ends lost 9 bases and 8 bases respectively, with 16 bases between them. This CDR3 comprises 12 residues. Germline lookup yields CDR1 MNHNS and CDR2 SASEGT. Written as DNA, the CDR3 is TGTGCCAGTAACGCTAGGGGCGTGGGCTACACCTTC. Its translation: CASNARGVGYTF.

V gene TRBV4-3 combines with J gene TRBJ1-1, with TRBD1 matching over 7 bases. Looked up from germline, CDR1 is LGHNA and CDR2 is YSLEER. V dropped 3 bases and J dropped 12; count of bases not matched to a gene: 13. CDR3 length equals 14 residues. The CDR3, as DNA: TGCGCCAGCAGCCAGTACAACCTCGACAGGGTAACTTTCTTT. This codes for CASSQYNLDRVTFF.

The rearrangement joins TRBV29-1 to TRBJ2-7; D is possibly TRBD2 (5 bases). The V and J ends lost 0 bases and 3 bases respectively, with 12 bases between them. CDR3 size: 14 residues. Germline V gives CDR1 SQVTM, CDR2 ANQGSEA. The CDR3 is CSVEDRARGYEQYF. DNA for the CDR3: TGCAGCGTTGAAGATAGGGCCCGGGGCTACGAGCAGTACTTC.

In its sample, this clone was seen a few times. The chain is built from TRBV19 and TRBJ1-5; 9 bases map to TRBD1. In germline, CDR1 is LNHDA, CDR2 SQIVND (reference sequence). J lost 7 bases, V lost 5 bases, and 6 bases had no gene match. This CDR3 has 14 amino acids. CDR3 coding DNA: TGTGCCAGTAGTCCGTGGACAGGGGACCAGCCCCAGCATTTT. This translates into CASSPWTGDQPQHF.

This clone was seen a few times. The V gene is TRBV15, the J gene TRBJ1-1, with D possibly matching TRBD1 (5 bases). CDR3 size: 14 residues. The germline V and J ends were trimmed by 8 bases and 0 bases, with 13 bases remaining between them. Germline values: CDR1 LNHNV, CDR2 YYDKDF (reference sequence). CDR3 residues: CATGGRVMNTEAFF. Here the CDR3 DNA reads TGTGCCACCGGGGGTCGGGTCATGAACACTGAAGCTTTCTTT. The full variable domain, rest sourced from reference TRBV15 and TRBJ1-1, is DAMVIQNPRYQVTQFGKPVTLSCSQTLNHNVMYWYQQKSSQAPKLLFHYYDKDFNNEADTPDNFQSRRPNTSFCFLDIRSPGLGDTAMYLCATGGRVMNTEAFFGQGTRLTVV.

The genes are TRBV5-6 and TRBJ1-1; 7 nucleotides line up with TRBD1. The V segment lost 4 bases and the J segment 10 bases; nucleotides outside the gene matches: 10. This CDR3 is built from 13 residues. Germline loops: CDR1 SGHDT, CDR2 YYEEEE. The CDR3: CASSIGQVSGAFF. The CDR3 nucleotides are TGTGCCAGCAGCATAGGACAGGTCTCGGGAGCTTTCTTT.

V is TRBV19 and J is TRBJ1-5, with 7 nucleotides matching TRBD1. Trimming removed 8 bases from V and 0 bases from J; junction bases left unmatched: 4. The germline CDR1 and CDR2 sequences are LNHDA and SQIVND (reference sequence). The CDR3 totals 14 residues. The DNA for the CDR3 is TGTGCCAGTCTTCAGGGGGGTAGCAATCAGCCCCAGCATTTT. Protein product: CASLQGGSNQPQHF.

V gene TRBV6-5 combines with J gene TRBJ2-5; no reliable D call. Trimming cost V 10 bases and J 5 bases, with 11 bases left between them. The CDR3 contains 11 residues. CDR1 MNHEY and CDR2 SVGAGI come from the germline V gene. In DNA, the CDR3 is TGTGCCATCCGATCCGGGGAGACCCAGTACTTC. Translating it yields CAIRSGETQYF.

V is TRBV5-4 and J is TRBJ1-2; a weak D match, TRBD1 (5 bases). V was pared by 4 bases and J by 4 bases, with 11 bases between. In germline, CDR1 is SGHNT, CDR2 YYREEE (reference sequence). This CDR3 has 13 amino acids. DNA of the CDR3: TGTGCCAGCAGCCAGGACACTTCCTATGGCTACACCTTC. Translation: CASSQDTSYGYTF.

The chain is built from TRBV7-2 and TRBJ1-2; the match to TRBD1 covers 9 bases. CDR1 and CDR2 (germline): SGHTA, FQGNSA. The trim removed 5 bases at V and 8 bases at J, leaving 15 bases unmatched. The CDR3 extends over 16 amino acids. The CDR3 here is CASSQVRDRDLWGYTF. CDR3 in DNA: TGTGCCAGCAGCCAAGTTAGGGACAGGGACCTTTGGGGCTACACCTTC. The full variable domain, with the rest looked up from reference TRBV7-2 and TRBJ1-2, is GAGVSQSPSNKVTEKGKDVELRCDPISGHTALYWYRQSLGQGLEFLIYFQGNSAPDKSGLPSDRFSAERTGGSVSTLTIQRTQQEDSAVYLCASSQVRDRDLWGYTFGSGTRLTVV.

In nucleotides, the CDR3 is TGTGCCAGCAGAGGCACAGGGGTTGGGCAGTACTTC. It codes for CASRGTGVGQYF. The chain is built from TRBV14 and TRBJ2-7, with 7 bases that match TRBD1. Losses at the gene ends were 6 bases for V and 9 bases for J; bases not matched to a gene: 8. The CDR3 runs to 12 residues. Germline CDR1 and CDR2: SGHDN and FVKESK.

This chain links TRBV27 with TRBJ1-4; perhaps TRBD1 as D (5 bases). Trimming removed 8 bases from V and 3 bases from J, with 22 bases in between. In germline, CDR1 is MNHEY, CDR2 SMNVEV (reference sequence). The CDR3 is 17 residues long. The CDR3 DNA reads TGTGCCAGCTACTCGACAGTACCCCCACTCTCTAATGAAAAACTGTTTTTT. This codes for CASYSTVPPLSNEKLFF.

The V and J genes are TRBV11-3 and TRBJ2-3; D may be TRBD1 (6 bases). The V end lost 7 bases, the J end lost 4 bases, and 18 bases lay between the germline ends. Looked up from germline, CDR1 is SGHNT and CDR2 is YENEEA. The CDR3 is made up of 15 amino acids. The CDR3 DNA sequence: TGTGCCAGCAAAGGACAGACCTCCCTGCCAGATACGCAGTATTTT. It codes for CASKGQTSLPDTQYF. Looking up the rest from reference TRBV11-3 and TRBJ2-3 gives the full variable domain: EAGVVQSPRYKIIEKKQPVAFWCNPISGHNTLYWYLQNLGQGPELLIRYENEEAVDDSQLPKDRFSAERLKGVDSTLKIQPAELGDSAVYLCASKGQTSLPDTQYFGPGTRLTVL.

This chain links TRBV7-6 with TRBJ1-5, with unresolved D. This CDR3 has 13 residues. V was trimmed by 1 base and J by 4 bases, leaving 5 bases between them. Germline V lookup: CDR1 SGHVS, CDR2 FNYEAQ. As DNA, the CDR3 is TGTGCCAGCAGCTTAGGAGTGAATCAGCCCCAGCATTTT. Amino acids: CASSLGVNQPQHF. Drawing the rest from reference TRBV7-6 and TRBJ1-5, the complete variable domain is GAGVSQSPRYKVTKRGQDVALRCDPISGHVSLYWYRQALGQGPEFLTYFNYEAQQDKSGLPNDRFSAERPEGSISTLTIQRTEQRDSAMYRCASSLGVNQPQHFGDGTRLSIL.

The table lists this clone with a few counts. The rearrangement uses TRBV28 and TRBJ2-7, with TRBD2 as a possible D gene (5 bases). The CDR3 is 14 amino acids. The germline CDR1 and CDR2 sequences are MDHEN and SYDVKM. V was cut by 3 bases and J by 5 bases, with 14 bases left in between. CDR3 DNA sequence: TGTGCCAGCAGTTTTCGAGGGTCAGACGACGAGCAGTACTTC. Translated: CASSFRGSDDEQYF. The entire variable domain, with the rest obtained from reference TRBV28 and TRBJ2-7, is as follows: DVKVTQSSRYLVKRTGEKVFLECVQDMDHENMFWYRQDPGLGLRLIYFSYDVKMKEKGDIPEGYSVSREKKERFSLILESASTNQTSMYLCASSFRGSDDEQYFGPGTRLTVT.

The V and J genes are TRBV5-1 and TRBJ1-1; D gene uncertain. Germline V gene data show CDR1 as SGHRS and CDR2 as YFSETQ. The CDR3 loop spans 11 amino acids. V was shortened by 4 bases and J by 7 bases, with 8 bases between the two germline ends. CDR3 bases: TGCGCCAGCAGCGACTACAGTGAAGCTTTCTTT. Translating gives CASSDYSEAFF.

The chain uses TRBV11-3 and TRBJ2-2; 12 bases are a match to TRBD2. The trim removed 2 bases at V and 4 bases at J, leaving 8 bases unmatched. This CDR3 comprises 18 residues. In germline, CDR1 is SGHNT, CDR2 YENEEA. CDR3 bases: TGTGCCAGCAGCTTAAGGCTAGCGGGGGGGCCCGGCACCGGGGAGCTGTTTTTT. Protein product: CASSLRLAGGPGTGELFF.

The gene calls are TRBV6-5 and TRBJ1-2; D perhaps matches TRBD1 (5 bases). Trimming removed 0 bases from V and 6 bases from J, with 14 bases in between. This CDR3 contains 15 residues. In germline, CDR1 is MNHEY, CDR2 SVGAGI. Here the CDR3 reads CASSYSQGFGDGYTF. CDR3 in DNA: TGTGCCAGCAGTTACTCGCAGGGTTTTGGGGATGGCTACACCTTC.

The chain is built from TRBV7-9 and TRBJ2-2, with a tentative D call TRBD1 (6 bases). This CDR3 is 15 amino acids long. Germline values: CDR1 SEHNR, CDR2 FQNEAQ (reference sequence). V lost 6 bases and J 5 bases, leaving 16 bases between the germline ends. CDR3 nucleotide sequence: TGTGCCAGCAGGTCTTCTGCAGGGGAAACCGGGGAGCTGTTTTTT. Translated, it gives CASRSSAGETGELFF.

The V gene is TRBV5-5, the J gene TRBJ1-2; possibly TRBD1 for D (5 bases). CDR3 length: 14 amino acids. Germline CDR1 SGHKS, CDR2 YYEKEE (reference sequence). Trimming removed 4 bases from V and 4 bases from J, with 14 bases in between. The CDR3 sequence: CASSGGDGAYGYTF. The CDR3 DNA reads TGTGCCAGCAGCGGAGGTGACGGGGCCTATGGCTACACCTTC. Full variable domain (missing parts from reference TRBV5-5 and TRBJ1-2): DAGVTQSPTHLIKTRGQQVTLRCSPISGHKSVSWYQQVLGQGPQFIFQYYEKEERGRGNFPDRFSARQFPNYSSELNVNALLLGDSALYLCASSGGDGAYGYTFGSGTRLTVV.

The gene calls are TRBV19 and TRBJ2-7; D gene unclear. Germline lookup yields CDR1 LNHDA and CDR2 SQIVND (reference sequence). This CDR3 region has 13 residues. V was pared by 5 bases and J by 2 bases, with 10 bases between. The CDR3 nucleotides read TGTGCCAGTAGTCCCGCAGACACCTACGAGCAGTACTTC. Protein sequence: CASSPADTYEQYF. The full variable domain, rest sourced from reference TRBV19 and TRBJ2-7, is DGGITQSPKYLFRKEGQNVTLSCEQNLNHDAMYWYRQDPGQGLRLIYYSQIVNDFQKGDIAEGYSVSREKKESFPLTVTSAQKNPTAFYLCASSPADTYEQYFGPGTRLTVT.